This TCR beta chain comes out of a study of cytomegalovirus exposure and HLA in healthy donors. PCR amplification relied on 60 Vbeta primers (plus 13 Jbeta primers). Clones were sequenced by immunoSEQ multiplex PCR, and TCRdb holds only the in-frame ones, with some missing. The profile shows some 130,000 clones, 65% to 80% of them singletons. Germline CDR1 reads KGHSH; CDR2 reads LQKENI. The CDR3 is 15 residues long. The V segment lost 3 bases and the J segment 5 bases; nucleotides outside the gene matches: 7. The source material was PBMCs. The gene calls are TRBV18 and TRBJ1-2, with TRBD1 identical over 9 bases. This clonotype was obtained from a man in his forties or fifties in good health and CMV-seropositive. CDR3 in amino acids: CASSPWTGASYGYTF. CDR3 nucleotides: TGTGCCAGCTCACCTTGGACAGGGGCGAGTTATGGCTACACCTTC.